The 18 T cell receptor beta chains presented below share a single source sample, sequenced in a study of T-cell reconstitution after alpha-beta-depleted transplantation in children. It was with unique molecular identifiers that the TCRbeta library was prepared. TCRdb reanalysed the PCR reads using MiXCR and keeps one entry per CDR3 protein. The data contain roughly 420,000 distinct CDR3 sequences, 15% to 20% of them singletons. Here the sequenced sample was PBMCs, mostly from graft donor cells, taken 360 days after TCRalphabeta/CD19-depleted stem cell transplant. The source of these receptors is a boy less than two years old who had a stem cell transplant for Wiskott-Aldrich syndrome, so the T cells may come from the graft donor.

The chain links TRBV27 to TRBJ2-6; D remains ambiguous. Germline lookup yields CDR1 MNHEY and CDR2 SMNVEV (reference sequence). The CDR3 spans 14 residues. Trimming pared 6 bases from V and 3 bases from J, leaving 9 bases between. For the CDR3, the DNA is TGTGCCAGCAGCCCTAGGCTTGGGGCCAACGTCCTGACTTTC. It specifies CASSPRLGANVLTF.

The genes are TRBV7-9 and TRBJ2-3; D is unclear. Trimming cost V 1 base and J 9 bases, with 8 bases left between them. Germline CDR1 SEHNR, CDR2 FQNEAQ (reference sequence). The CDR3 loop spans 12 amino acids. CDR3 DNA: TGTGCCAGCAGCTTAGAGGCAGTGACGCAGTATTTT. It codes for CASSLEAVTQYF.

This clonotype appeared a few times. The chain couples TRBV12-3 or TRBV12-4 to TRBJ2-7; TRBD1 agrees at 7 bases. This CDR3 contains 13 residues. V shed 4 bases, J shed 4 bases, and the junction held 4 bases outside the gene matches. The CDR3 sequence: CASSSTRGYEQYF. The CDR3 nucleotides read TGTGCCAGCAGTTCTACCAGGGGGTACGAGCAGTACTTC.

The chain carries TRBV24-1 and TRBJ2-3; 8 nucleotides align to TRBD1. Germline V CDR1 and CDR2: KGHDR, SFDVKD. The junction had 6 bases not matched to a gene; V was cut back by 1 base and J by 1 base. The CDR3 spans 17 residues. The CDR3 bases are TGTGCCACCAGTGATTTTTGGACGGGACAGGGCACAGATACGCAGTATTTT. Amino acid sequence: CATSDFWTGQGTDTQYF.

The chain has TRBV3-1 and TRBJ2-1; D perhaps matches TRBD1 (6 bases). Looked up from germline, CDR1 is LGHDT and CDR2 is YNNKEL (reference sequence). The CDR3 totals 15 residues. V was trimmed by 3 bases and J by 1 base, leaving 10 bases between them. CDR3 coding DNA: TGTGCCAGCAGCCATTTTAGGGGGTCCTACAATGAGCAGTTCTTC. This encodes CASSHFRGSYNEQFF.

The genes are TRBV11-2 and TRBJ2-7, with D hard to call. V was pared by 0 bases and J by 9 bases, with 9 bases between. Looked up from germline, CDR1 is SGHAT and CDR2 is FQNNGV. The CDR3 is made up of 12 amino acids. CDR3: CASSLDLHGQYF. The CDR3 nucleotides read TGTGCCAGCAGCTTAGATCTTCATGGGCAGTACTTC.

About this clonotype itself: One end of the junction does not line up with germline, which may come from a read error. The V call is TRBV11-2, the J call TRBJ2-1; tentatively, D is TRBD1 or TRBD2 (5 bases each). The CDR3 is made up of 17 amino acids. Germline V gene lookup returns CDR1 SGHAT and CDR2 FQNNGV. This CDR3 is CASSYHRGPSSHNEQFF. Written as DNA, the CDR3 is TGTGCCAGCAGCTATCACCGGGGACCGAGCTCCCACAATGAGCAGTTCTTC. Full variable domain (remainder filled in from reference TRBV11-2 and TRBJ2-1): EAGVAQSPRYKIIEKRQSVAFWCNPISGHATLYWYQQILGQGPKLLIQFQNNGVVDDSQLPKDRFSAERLKGVDSTLKIQPAKLEDSAVYLCASSYHRGPSSHNEQFFGPGTRLTVL.

This clonotype was observed a handful of times. The J gene is TRBJ1-3, the V gene TRBV5-1, with 8 nucleotides matching TRBD1. CDR3 size: 14 residues. Germline CDR1 reads SGHRS; CDR2 reads YFSETQ. The J segment lost 4 bases and the V segment lost 3 bases, leaving 3 bases of the junction unmatched. The CDR3 nucleotides are TGCGCCAGCAGCTCTACAGGGGGAGGAAACACCATATATTTT. Amino acids: CASSSTGGGNTIYF.

This clonotype was seen more than once but under ten times. The J gene is TRBJ1-2, the V gene TRBV28; D remains unclear. The CDR3 is made up of 12 amino acids. From germline, CDR1 is MDHEN and CDR2 SYDVKM. The V and J ends lost 0 bases and 2 bases respectively, with 1 base between them. The CDR3 sequence: CASSLWNYGYTF. CDR3 DNA sequence: TGTGCCAGCAGTTTATGGAACTATGGCTACACCTTC.

The CDR3 bases are TGTGCCAGCAGCCTAAAGACAGGGTGGGACTACAATGAGCAGTTCTTC. It encodes CASSLKTGWDYNEQFF. This chain links TRBV27 with TRBJ2-1; TRBD1 agrees at 7 bases. V lost 6 bases, J lost 3 bases, and 11 bases stayed unmatched. Germline V lookup: CDR1 MNHEY, CDR2 SMNVEV (reference sequence). CDR3 length: 16 amino acids.

The chain couples TRBV28 to TRBJ2-3; the D gene could be TRBD1 or TRBD2 (5 bases each). The V gene's germline CDR1 is MDHEN and CDR2 SYDVKM. This CDR3 contains 12 residues. The V and J ends lost 6 bases and 4 bases respectively, with 8 bases between them. CDR3 in DNA: TGTGCCAGCAGGGGGGAAGCAGATACGCAGTATTTT. Protein sequence: CASRGEADTQYF.

The V gene is TRBV6-2 or TRBV6-3, the J gene TRBJ1-5; TRBD1 is a possible D gene (5 bases). With 6 bases removed from V and 2 bases from J, the gap between germline ends came to 20 bases. This CDR3 contains 17 residues. The germline gives CDR1 MNHEY, CDR2 SVGEGT. The CDR3 loop reads CASRPGFPWYGNQPQHF. In DNA, the CDR3 is TGTGCCAGCAGGCCAGGGTTTCCCTGGTATGGCAATCAGCCCCAGCATTTT.

The gene calls are TRBV27 and TRBJ2-1; D is perhaps TRBD1 (6 bases). Trimming cost V 6 bases and J 0 bases, with 15 bases left between them. Germline loops: CDR1 MNHEY, CDR2 SMNVEV (reference sequence). The CDR3 contains 16 residues. The CDR3 sequence: CASRPGHPSSYNEQFF. The CDR3 nucleotides are TGTGCCAGCAGACCGGGACACCCGAGCTCCTACAATGAGCAGTTCTTC.

This chain connects TRBV5-6 to TRBJ2-2, with 7 positions matching TRBD2. With V trimmed by 4 bases and J by 7 bases, 10 bases remained unmatched. The CDR3 consists of 15 residues. In germline, CDR1 is SGHDT, CDR2 YYEEEE. In DNA form, the CDR3 reads TGTGCCAGCAGCACTAACTCGGGACTACGCGGGGAGCTGTTTTTT. Translating it yields CASSTNSGLRGELFF.

This chain links TRBV5-1 with TRBJ2-5; D is possibly TRBD1 or TRBD2 (5 bases each). V was clipped by 4 bases and J by 7 bases, with 17 bases between them. This CDR3 comprises 14 residues. Germline-derived CDR1 and CDR2 are SGHRS and YFSETQ. CDR3 nucleotides: TGCGCCAGCAGCCCCGGGACCGCCCTTAGGACCCAGTACTTC. Protein: CASSPGTALRTQYF.

The gene calls are TRBV19 and TRBJ2-3; TRBD2 matches 7 bases. Trimming took 9 bases from V and 5 from J; bases not matched to a gene: 8. Per the germline V gene, CDR1 is LNHDA and CDR2 is SQIVND (reference sequence). The CDR3 is made up of 13 amino acids. The CDR3 coding sequence is TGTGCCAGCCTTGCCCCTAGCGGAGATACGCAGTATTTT. It encodes CASLAPSGDTQYF.

This clonotype was recorded many times. The CDR3: CASSWQTAYGYTF. CDR3 coding DNA: TGTGCCAGCAGTTGGCAGACAGCCTATGGCTACACCTTC. The rearrangement uses TRBV12-3 or TRBV12-4 and TRBJ1-2; weak D call: TRBD1 (5 bases). CDR3 size: 13 residues. The V gene lost 4 bases and the J gene lost 4 bases, with 10 bases spanning the gap.

This clonotype was observed a handful of times. The chain links TRBV12-3 or TRBV12-4 to TRBJ2-5; a possible D gene is TRBD2 (6 bases). The CDR3 runs to 14 residues. V was clipped by 6 bases and J by 5 bases, with 16 bases between them. The CDR3 protein is CASSPGLPRETQYF. In DNA form, the CDR3 reads TGTGCCAGCAGCCCGGGACTCCCTAGGGAGACCCAGTACTTC.